This entry is about one TCR beta chain. Its target is not known. Germline CDR1 reads PRHDT; CDR2 reads FYEKMQ (reference sequence). CDR3 size: 12 residues. Trimming pared 2 bases from V and 3 bases from J, leaving 2 bases between. This sample stems from a study of T cells in narcolepsy. Overall study: Donors had narcolepsy type 1 or type 2, or were healthy controls. Study-level findings and limits: Blood of same and different patients, but not healthy controls, reportedly held recurring autoreactive clonotypes. Some memory CD4+ repertoires had no autoreactive clone sequences. HCRT-specific and TRIB2-specific autoreactive clonotypes appeared among same-patient CSF and blood CD4+ clonotypes.

This table comes from immunoSEQ multiplex PCR, and its TCRdb copy is limited to in-frame clones, with some not included. The data show tens of thousands of clones, with 81% seen just once and around 0.99% held by the top ten. This clonotype was sampled from a human donor in good health. The sequencing input was memory (CD45RA-) CD4+ T cells from blood. The genes are TRBV13 and TRBJ1-3; D is undetermined. CDR3 DNA: TGTGCCAGCAGCTTAAGTGGAAACACCATATATTTT. It specifies CASSLSGNTIYF.